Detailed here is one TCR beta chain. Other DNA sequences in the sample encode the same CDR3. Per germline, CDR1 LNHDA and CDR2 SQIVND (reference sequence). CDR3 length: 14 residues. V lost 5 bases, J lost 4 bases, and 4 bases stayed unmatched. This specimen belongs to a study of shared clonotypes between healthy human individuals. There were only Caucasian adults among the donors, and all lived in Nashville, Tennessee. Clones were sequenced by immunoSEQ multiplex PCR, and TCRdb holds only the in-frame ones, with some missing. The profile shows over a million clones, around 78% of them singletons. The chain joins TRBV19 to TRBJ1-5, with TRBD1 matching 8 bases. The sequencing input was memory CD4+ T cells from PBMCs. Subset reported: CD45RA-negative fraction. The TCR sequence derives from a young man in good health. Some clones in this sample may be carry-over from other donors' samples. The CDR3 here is CASSLRTGNQPQHF. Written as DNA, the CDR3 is TGTGCCAGTAGTCTCCGGACAGGGAATCAGCCCCAGCATTTT.